This T cell receptor (beta chain) came from a study of blood T cell repertoires in COVID-19. This CDR3 is built from 13 residues. Germline assignment: CDR1 MNHNS and CDR2 SASEGT. V shed 2 bases and J shed 6 bases, with 11 bases lying between them. Per the original data handling: Amplification from reference gene primers served as the basis for estimated nucleated cell counts. Clones were read by immunoSEQ multiplex PCR, and TCRdb kept only the in-frame ones, dropping some. V, J and clone size are taken as reported in that table, and D and trimming were inferred from the DNA itself. The data contain a few hundred thousand clones, about 86% of them seen just once; the ten biggest clones take up approximately 1.1%.

V is TRBV6-1 and J is TRBJ2-7, with a possible D match to TRBD2 (6 bases). This sequence originates from a woman between 50 and 59 years old with acute or convalescent COVID-19. Sequencing was done on a sample of peripheral blood. CDR3 in amino acids: CASSELSGIEQYV. The DNA of the CDR3 is TGTGCCAGCAGTGAACTTAGCGGTATCGAGCAGTACGTC.